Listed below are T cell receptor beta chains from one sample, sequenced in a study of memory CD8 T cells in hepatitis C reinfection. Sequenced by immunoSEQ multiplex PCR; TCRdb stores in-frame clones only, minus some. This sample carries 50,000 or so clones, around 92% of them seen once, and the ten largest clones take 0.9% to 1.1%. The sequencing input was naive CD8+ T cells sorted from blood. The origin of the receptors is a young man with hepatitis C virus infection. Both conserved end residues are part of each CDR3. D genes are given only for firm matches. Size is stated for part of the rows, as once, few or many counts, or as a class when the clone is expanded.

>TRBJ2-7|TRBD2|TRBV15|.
TGTGCCACCAGCAGAGATCTGGGTAGCGGGAGTTACGAGCAGTACTTC
CATSRDLGSGSYEQYF
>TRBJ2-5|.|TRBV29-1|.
TGCAGCGTTGACACTAGTCTGGGATTCCAAGAGACCCAGTACTTC
CSVDTSLGFQETQYF
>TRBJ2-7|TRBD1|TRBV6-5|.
TGTGCCAGCAGCCAGGAGGGACAGGGTTCCTACGAGCAGTACTTC
CASSQEGQGSYEQYF
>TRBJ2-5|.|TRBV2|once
TGTGCCAGCAGTCCGGGGGACAGTAAAGAGACCCAGTACTTC
CASSPGDSKETQYF
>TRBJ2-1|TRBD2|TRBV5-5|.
TGTGCCAGCAGCTTTCCGGGACTAGCGAATGAGCAGTTCTTC
CASSFPGLANEQFF
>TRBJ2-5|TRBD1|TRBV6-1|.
TGTGCCAGCAGTCACCGGGACAGGGTTACGGAGACCCAGTACTTC
CASSHRDRVTETQYF
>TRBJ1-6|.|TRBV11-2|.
TGTGCCAGCAGCTTAGATCAAGGAGGGGTAAATTCACCCCTCCACTTT
CASSLDQGGVNSPLHF
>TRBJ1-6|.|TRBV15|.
TGTGCCACCAGCAGAGCAGGGACGGAGGAGGGTTCACCCCTCCACTTT
CATSRAGTEEGSPLHF
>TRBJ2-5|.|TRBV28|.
TGTGCCAGCAGTTTTTCTGAGACCCAGTACTTC
CASSFSETQYF
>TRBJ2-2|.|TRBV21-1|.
TGTGCCAGCAGCAAAGCTTCAGGCAGGAACGGGGAGCTGTTTTTT
CASSKASGRNGELFF
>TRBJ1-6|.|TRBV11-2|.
TGTGCCAGCAGCTTAACCCCAAGCCACGCGGGCCCCCTCCACTTT
CASSLTPSHAGPLHF
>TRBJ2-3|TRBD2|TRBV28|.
TGTGCCAGCAGACTTCTAGCGGGAGGGCCTTGGGGGGCAGATACGCAGTATTTT
CASRLLAGGPWGADTQYF
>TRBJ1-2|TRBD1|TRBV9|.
TGTGCCAGCAGCGTAGGACAGGGGGCGGTTATGAACTATGGCTACACCTTC
CASSVGQGAVMNYGYTF
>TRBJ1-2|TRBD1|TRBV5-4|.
TGTGCCAGCAGCTTCCCCTCGACAGGGGTTTTTGGCTACACCTTC
CASSFPSTGVFGYTF
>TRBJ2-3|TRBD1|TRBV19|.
TGTGCCAGTAGTACTGGGACAGGGGGGAAAGATACGCAGTATTTT
CASSTGTGGKDTQYF
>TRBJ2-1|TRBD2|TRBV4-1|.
TGCGCCAGCAGCCAAGAACTCGGGGGGGCCTTTGAGCAGTTCTTC
CASSQELGGAFEQFF
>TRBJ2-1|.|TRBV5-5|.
TGTGCCAGCAGCTTGGTCGCGGCCCCGGGGGAGCAGTTCTTC
CASSLVAAPGEQFF
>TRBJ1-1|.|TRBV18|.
TGTGCCAGCTCACCACTCCGAGGAACGAACACTGAAGCTTTCTTT
CASSPLRGTNTEAFF
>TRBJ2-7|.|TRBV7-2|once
TGTGCCAGCAGCGCCTACAGTTCGCCCTACGAGCAGTACTTC
CASSAYSSPYEQYF
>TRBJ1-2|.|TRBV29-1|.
TGCAGCGTTGAAGTGCCCCAGAGGGGCTACACCTTC
CSVEVPQRGYTF
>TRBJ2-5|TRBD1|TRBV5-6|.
TGTGCCAGCAGCCTTGACAGGGGGCGGCGGGAGACCCAGTACTTC
CASSLDRGRRETQYF
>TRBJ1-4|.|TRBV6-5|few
TGTGCCAGCAGTTATCTTGTGGGAGCAACTAATGAAAAACTGTTTTTT
CASSYLVGATNEKLFF
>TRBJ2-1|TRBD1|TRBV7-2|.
TGTGCCAGCAGCTTAGGGACAGGGCATGGGAACAATGAGCAGTTCTTC
CASSLGTGHGNNEQFF
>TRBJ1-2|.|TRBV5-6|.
TGTGCCAGCAGCTTGGCATCAGGAACAAACACCTTC
CASSLASGTNTF
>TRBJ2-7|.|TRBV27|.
TGTGCCAGCAGGGAGGGTACCCACGAGCAGTACTTC
CASREGTHEQYF
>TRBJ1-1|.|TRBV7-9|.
TGTGCCAGCAGCTTAGGCCTGGGCATGAACACTGAAGCTTTCTTT
CASSLGLGMNTEAFF
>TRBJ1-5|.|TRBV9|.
TGTGCCAGCAGCGCCGGGGGATTCGGAAATCAGCCCCAGCATTTT
CASSAGGFGNQPQHF
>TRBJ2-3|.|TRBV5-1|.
TGCGCCAGCAGCTGGCCTTTAGGAGTTAGCACAGATACGCAGTATTTT
CASSWPLGVSTDTQYF
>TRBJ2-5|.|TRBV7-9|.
TGTGCCAGCAGCTCACCGACAGTCCAAGAGACCCAGTACTTC
CASSSPTVQETQYF
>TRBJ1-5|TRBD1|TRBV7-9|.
TGTGCCAGCAGCTCTATGACAGGGAGTCAGCCCCAGCATTTT
CASSSMTGSQPQHF
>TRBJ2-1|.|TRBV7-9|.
TGTGCCAGCAGCTTAGACGGGAACAGTGGCTCCTACAATGAGCAGTTCTTC
CASSLDGNSGSYNEQFF
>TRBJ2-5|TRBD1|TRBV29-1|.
TGCAGCGTTGAAGGGGCAGGGGGCGTTCCCTCGGCGGTAGAGACCCAGTACTTC
CSVEGAGGVPSAVETQYF
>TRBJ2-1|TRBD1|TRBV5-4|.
TGTGCCAGCAGCTTGGTGGGACAGGGGGTAGCCAATGAGCAGTTCTTC
CASSLVGQGVANEQFF
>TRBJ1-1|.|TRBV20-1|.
TGCAGTGCTAAGGACATCCGTGAAGCTTTCTTT
CSAKDIREAFF
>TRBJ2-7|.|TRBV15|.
TGTGCCACCAGCAGTGCAGTATCCTACGAGCAGTACTTC
CATSSAVSYEQYF
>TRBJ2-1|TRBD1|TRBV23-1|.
TGCGCCAGCAGTCAAGGGACAGGGCCAAGCTCCTACAATGAGCAGTTCTTC
CASSQGTGPSSYNEQFF
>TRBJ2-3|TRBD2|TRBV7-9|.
TGTGCCAGCAGCTCGACTAGCGGTACTAGCACAGATACGCAGTATTTT
CASSSTSGTSTDTQYF
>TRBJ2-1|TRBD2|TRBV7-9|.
TGTGCCAGCAGCGAGGATAGCGGGAGTACCCTCAATGAGCAGTTCTTC
CASSEDSGSTLNEQFF
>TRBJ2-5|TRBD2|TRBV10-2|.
TGCGCCAGCCGTAGCGGGGTGGAGACCCAGTACTTC
CASRSGVETQYF
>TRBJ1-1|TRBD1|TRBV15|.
TGTGCCACCAGCAGAACGGACAGGGGAACTGAAGCTTTCTTT
CATSRTDRGTEAFF
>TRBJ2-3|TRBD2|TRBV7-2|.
TGTGCCAGCAGCCCCGCGGGGGGCACAGATACGCAGTATTTT
CASSPAGGTDTQYF
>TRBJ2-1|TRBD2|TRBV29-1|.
TGCAGCGTTGACGGGACTAGCGGGGGCTCCAGGTCCTACAATGAGCAGTTCTTC
CSVDGTSGGSRSYNEQFF
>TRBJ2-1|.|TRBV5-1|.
TGCGCCAGCAGCTCCTGGGCTGACGAGGGCAATGAGCAGTTCTTC
CASSSWADEGNEQFF
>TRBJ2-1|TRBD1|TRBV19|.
TGTGCCAGTAGTATTAAAGCTAGGGGGCGATACAATGAGCAGTTCTTC
CASSIKARGRYNEQFF
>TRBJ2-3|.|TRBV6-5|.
TGTGCCAGCTTGGCTGCCTCCCTTGATACGCAGTATTTT
CASLAASLDTQYF
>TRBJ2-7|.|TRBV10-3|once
TGTGCCATCAGTGAGTCGCCCTATGGCGGCTACGAGCAGTACTTC
CAISESPYGGYEQYF
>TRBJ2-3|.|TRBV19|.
TGTGCCAGTAGTATAGGTTTCCCCCCGGATACGCAGTATTTT
CASSIGFPPDTQYF
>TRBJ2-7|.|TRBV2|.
TGTGCCAGCAATGGGGGAGACGGGGGTTCGACTTTGTACGAGCAGTACTTC
CASNGGDGGSTLYEQYF